The sequence of this TCR beta chain was determined in a study of CD8 T cells in Susac syndrome. Broader study findings: The CD4+ T cell repertoires in Susac syndrome did not show any clonal expansion.

As for this clonotype: The target antigen is unknown.

CDR1 is KGHSH and CDR2 is LQKENI in the germline V gene. CDR3 length equals 11 residues. Between the trimmed V and J ends, which lost 2 bases and 7 bases, there was a span of 5 bases. RNA totalling about 0.45 to 1 ug underwent reverse transcription with random hexamers. Amplification of the TCR beta CDR3 was carried out by immunoSEQ multiplex PCR, which spanned a total of 54 Vbeta and 13 Jbeta segments. TCRdb reprocessed the immunoSEQ multiplex PCR reads with MiXCR, giving one entry per CDR3 protein. Among 95,000 to 150,000 distinct CDR3 sequences listed, nearly 96% were seen once. The sequence was obtained from a human donor with Susac syndrome. Sample: CD4+ T cells from PBMCs. V gene TRBV18 combines with J gene TRBJ1-2; D ambiguous. The DNA for the CDR3 is TGTGCCAGCTCACCAAATTTTGGCTACACCTTC. Its protein is CASSPNFGYTF. Complete variable domain (other parts from reference TRBV18 and TRBJ1-2): NAGVMQNPRHLVRRRGQEARLRCSPMKGHSHVYWYRQLPEEGLKFMVYLQKENIIDESGMPKERFSAEFPKEGPSILRIQQVVRGDSAAYFCASSPNFGYTFGSGTRLTVV.